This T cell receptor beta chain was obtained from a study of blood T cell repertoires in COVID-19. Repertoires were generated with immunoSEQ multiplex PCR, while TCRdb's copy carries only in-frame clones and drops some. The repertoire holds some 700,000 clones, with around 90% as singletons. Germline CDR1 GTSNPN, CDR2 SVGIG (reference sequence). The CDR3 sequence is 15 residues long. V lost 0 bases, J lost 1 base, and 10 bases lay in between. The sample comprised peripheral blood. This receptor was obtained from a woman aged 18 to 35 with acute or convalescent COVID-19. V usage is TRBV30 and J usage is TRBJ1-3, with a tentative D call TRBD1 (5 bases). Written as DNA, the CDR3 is TGTGCCTGGAGTGTCCTGACAGTTTCTGGAAACACCATATATTTT. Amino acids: CAWSVLTVSGNTIYF.